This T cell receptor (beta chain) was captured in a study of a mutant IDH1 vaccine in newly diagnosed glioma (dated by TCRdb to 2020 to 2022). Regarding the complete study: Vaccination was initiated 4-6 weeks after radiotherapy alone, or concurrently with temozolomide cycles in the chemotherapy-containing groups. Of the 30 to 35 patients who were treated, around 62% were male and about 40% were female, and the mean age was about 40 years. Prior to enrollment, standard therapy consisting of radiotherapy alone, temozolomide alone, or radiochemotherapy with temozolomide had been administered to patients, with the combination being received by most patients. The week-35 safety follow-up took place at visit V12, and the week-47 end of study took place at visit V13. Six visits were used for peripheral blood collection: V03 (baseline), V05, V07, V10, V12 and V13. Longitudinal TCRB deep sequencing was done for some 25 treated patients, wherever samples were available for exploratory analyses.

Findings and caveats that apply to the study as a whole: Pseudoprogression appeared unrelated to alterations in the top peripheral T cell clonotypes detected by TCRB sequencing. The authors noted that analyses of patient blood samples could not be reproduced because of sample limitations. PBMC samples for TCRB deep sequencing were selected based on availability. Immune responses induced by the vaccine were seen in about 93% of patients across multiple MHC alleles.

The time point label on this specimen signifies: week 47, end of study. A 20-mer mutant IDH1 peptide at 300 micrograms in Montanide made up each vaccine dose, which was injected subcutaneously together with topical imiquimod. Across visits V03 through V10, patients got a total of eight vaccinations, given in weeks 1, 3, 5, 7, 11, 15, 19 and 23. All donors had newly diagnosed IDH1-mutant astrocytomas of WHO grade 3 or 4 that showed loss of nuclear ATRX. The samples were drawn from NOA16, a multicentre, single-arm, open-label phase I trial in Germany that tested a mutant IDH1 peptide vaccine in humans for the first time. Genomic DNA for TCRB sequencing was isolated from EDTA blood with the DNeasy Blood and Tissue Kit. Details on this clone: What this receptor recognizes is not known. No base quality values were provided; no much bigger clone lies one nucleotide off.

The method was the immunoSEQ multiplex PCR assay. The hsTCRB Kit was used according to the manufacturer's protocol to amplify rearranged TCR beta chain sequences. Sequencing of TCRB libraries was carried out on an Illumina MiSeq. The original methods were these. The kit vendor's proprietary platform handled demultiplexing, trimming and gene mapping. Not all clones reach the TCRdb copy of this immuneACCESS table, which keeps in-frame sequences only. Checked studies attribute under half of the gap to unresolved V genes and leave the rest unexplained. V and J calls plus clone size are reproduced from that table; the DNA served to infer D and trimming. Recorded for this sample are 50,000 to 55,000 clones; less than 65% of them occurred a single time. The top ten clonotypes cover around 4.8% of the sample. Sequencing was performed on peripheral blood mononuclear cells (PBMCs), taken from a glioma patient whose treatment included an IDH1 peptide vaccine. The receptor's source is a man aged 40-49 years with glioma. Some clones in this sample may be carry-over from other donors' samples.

The CDR3 reads as follows: CASSFEGQPQHF. Read as DNA, the sequence is TGCGCCAGCAGCTTTGAAGGTCAGCCCCAGCATTTT. The rearrangement combines TRBV5-1 with TRBJ1-5; no confident D gene assignment can be made. From a lookup of the germline V gene, CDR1 and CDR2 are SGHRS and YFSETQ. The CDR3 sequence holds 12 residues, the cysteine and phenylalanine included. Only the CDR3 portion is preserved as DNA: 36 bases, with reading frame beginning at the first base. V is cut by 2 bases and J by 6 bases, and the space between the germline ends is 6 bases. The reference TRBV5-1 and TRBJ1-5 proteins fill in what lies around the CDR3, so the full variable domain reads KAGVTQTPRYLIKTRGQQVTLSCSPISGHRSVSWYQQTPGQGLQFLFEYFSETQRNKGNFPGRFSGRQFSNSRSEMNVSTLELGDSALYLCASSFEGQPQHFGDGTRLSIL.